This T cell receptor (beta chain) was sequenced in a study of spatial heterogeneity in lung cancer. Study-wide points: Higher tumor mutation counts went along with higher counts of expanded intratumoral alpha and beta TCRs.

One entry per CDR3 protein, called by TCRdb with MiXCR from the 5' RACE reads. The table includes some 5,000 distinct CDR3 sequences, roughly 29% detected once. Sample share makes this clonotype medium-sized. Its antigen remains unknown. The V end lost 6 bases, the J end lost 4 bases, and 10 bases lay between the germline ends. The germline CDR1 and CDR2 sequences are MDHEN and SYDVKM. This CDR3 has 13 residues. Noted time point: sample taken at primary tumor resection. The J gene is TRBJ2-1, the V gene TRBV28; unclear D gene. Here the sequenced sample was lung tumor tissue, taken at surgery. This sequence was found in a male donor with early-stage non-small cell lung cancer. CDR3 nucleotide sequence: TGTGCCAGCAGCCCCCCCGGATACAATGAGCAGTTCTTC. Its protein product is CASSPPGYNEQFF.